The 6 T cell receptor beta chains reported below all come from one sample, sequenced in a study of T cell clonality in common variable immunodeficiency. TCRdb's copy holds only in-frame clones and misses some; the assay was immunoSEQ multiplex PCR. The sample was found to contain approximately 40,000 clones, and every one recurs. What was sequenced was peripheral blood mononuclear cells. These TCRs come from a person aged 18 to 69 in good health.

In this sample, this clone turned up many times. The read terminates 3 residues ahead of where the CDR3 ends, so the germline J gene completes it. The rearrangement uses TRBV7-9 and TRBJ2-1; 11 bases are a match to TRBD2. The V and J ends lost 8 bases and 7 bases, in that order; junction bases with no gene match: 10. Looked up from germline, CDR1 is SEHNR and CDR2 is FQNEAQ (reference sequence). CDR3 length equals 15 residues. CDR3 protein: CASLLLAGEYNEQFF. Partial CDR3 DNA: TGTGCCAGCCTGCTACTAGCGGGAGAGTATAATGAG.

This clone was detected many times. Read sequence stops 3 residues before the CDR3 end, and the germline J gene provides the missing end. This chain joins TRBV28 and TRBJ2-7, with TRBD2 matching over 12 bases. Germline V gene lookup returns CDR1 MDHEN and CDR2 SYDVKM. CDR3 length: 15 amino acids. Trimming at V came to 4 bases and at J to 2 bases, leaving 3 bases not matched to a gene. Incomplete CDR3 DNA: TGTGCCAGCAGTTCCGGACTAGCGGGACCCTACGAG. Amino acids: CASSSGLAGPYE. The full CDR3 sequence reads CASSSGLAGPYEQYF. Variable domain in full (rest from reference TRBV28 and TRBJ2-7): DVKVTQSSRYLVKRTGEKVFLECVQDMDHENMFWYRQDPGLGLRLIYFSYDVKMKEKGDIPEGYSVSREKKERFSLILESASTNQTSMYLCASSSGLAGPYEQYFGPGTRLTVT.

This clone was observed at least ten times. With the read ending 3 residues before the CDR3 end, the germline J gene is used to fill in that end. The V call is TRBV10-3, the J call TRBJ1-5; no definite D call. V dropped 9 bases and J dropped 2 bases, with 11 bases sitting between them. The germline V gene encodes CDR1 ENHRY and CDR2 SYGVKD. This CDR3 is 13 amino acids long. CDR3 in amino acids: CAIGADRNQPQHF. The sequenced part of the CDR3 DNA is TGTGCCATTGGAGCGGATCGCAATCAGCCC.

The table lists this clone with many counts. CDR3 DNA, as far as it was read: TGTGCCATCAGTGAGTTGAGCCCCACAGATACG. It codes for CAISELSPTDT. The entire CDR3 sequence reads CAISELSPTDTQYF. The V and J genes are TRBV10-3 and TRBJ2-3; D unclear. The CDR3 is cut off 3 residues early in the read; its end comes from the germline J gene. The CDR3 is 14 amino acids. Germline assignment: CDR1 ENHRY and CDR2 SYGVKD. V lost 1 base to trimming and J lost 2 bases, with 7 bases between them.

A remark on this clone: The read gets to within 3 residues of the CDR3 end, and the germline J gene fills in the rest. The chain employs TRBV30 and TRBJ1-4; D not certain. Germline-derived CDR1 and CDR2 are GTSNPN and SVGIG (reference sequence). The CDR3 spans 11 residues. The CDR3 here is CAWKSGAPLFF. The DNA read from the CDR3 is TGTGCCTGGAAATCGGGTGCACCA.

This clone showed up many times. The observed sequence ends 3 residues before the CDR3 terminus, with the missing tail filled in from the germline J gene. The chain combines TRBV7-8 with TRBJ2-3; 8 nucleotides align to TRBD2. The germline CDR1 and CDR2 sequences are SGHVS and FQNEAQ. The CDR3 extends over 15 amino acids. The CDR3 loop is CASSSIGAGGTPQYF. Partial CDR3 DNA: TGTGCCAGCAGCTCCATTGGGGCGGGGGGAACCCCG. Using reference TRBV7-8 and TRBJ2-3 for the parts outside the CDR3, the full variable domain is GAGVSQSPRYKVAKRGQDVALRCDPISGHVSLFWYQQALGQGPEFLTYFQNEAQLDKSGLPSDRFFAERPEGSVSTLKIQRTQQEDSAVYLCASSSIGAGGTPQYFGPGTRLTVL.